This T cell receptor beta chain was obtained from a study of T cells in Graves' hyperthyroidism and ophthalmopathy. CDR3 size: 13 residues. Trimming removed 3 bases at V and 7 bases at J, with 7 bases between. CDR1 is MDHEN, CDR2 SYDVKM, per germline. This clonotype was counted at least ten times. Patients aged 18 to 65 with hyperthyroidism were newly diagnosed, with duration under 2 months. There were TCR beta CDR3 regions amplified from RNA transcripts. The HTBI primer set served for first-round RT-PCR of the TCR CDR3. TCRdb fed the multiplex PCR reads into MiXCR, producing one record per CDR3 protein. The sample records fewer than 600,000 distinct CDR3 sequences, under 15% being singletons.

Sequencing was carried out using blood. The TCR comes from a woman aged 18 to 35 with Graves' hyperthyroidism. The gene calls are TRBV28 and TRBJ1-6; D not resolved. CDR3 residues: CASSFSPNSPLHF. Written as DNA, the CDR3 is TGTGCCAGCAGTTTCAGTCCGAATTCACCCCTCCACTTT. Drawing the rest from reference TRBV28 and TRBJ1-6, the complete variable domain is DVKVTQSSRYLVKRTGEKVFLECVQDMDHENMFWYRQDPGLGLRLIYFSYDVKMKEKGDIPEGYSVSREKKERFSLILESASTNQTSMYLCASSFSPNSPLHFGNGTRLTVT.